This T cell receptor beta chain comes out of a study of cytomegalovirus exposure and HLA in healthy donors. There are 13 residues in the CDR3. The V gene's germline CDR1 is GTSNPN and CDR2 SVGIG (reference sequence). Trimming stripped 8 bases from V and 1 base from J, with 14 bases between. With respect to this clone: The antigen is not known.

PCR amplification relied on 60 Vbeta primers (plus 13 Jbeta primers). This table comes from immunoSEQ multiplex PCR, and its TCRdb copy is limited to in-frame clones, with some not included. Among over 100,000 clones, roughly three fifths were seen once, and the ten largest hold about 1.5%. Findings and limits, study-wide: For cytomegalovirus status, the classifier reportedly gave diagnoses with high specificity and sensitivity. Later analysis identified about 15,000 TCR beta sequences associated with HLA alleles, using a false discovery rate threshold of 0.05. In a later analysis, donors in an Asian-associated ancestry cluster reportedly had fewer N-insertions in productive TCRs than the cohort mean.

Sequencing was performed on PBMCs. The sequence was obtained from a man aged 18 to 29 in good health and CMV-seronegative. The chain has TRBV30 and TRBJ1-1, with D tentatively TRBD1 (5 bases). In DNA form, the CDR3 reads TGTGCCAGTACGCGGGGCACGAACACTGAAGCTTTCTTT. This gives the protein CASTRGTNTEAFF.